What follows are 21 T cell receptor beta chains derived from one specimen sequenced in a study of blood T cell repertoires in COVID-19. Here immunoSEQ multiplex PCR was the method, and the copy in TCRdb shows in-frame clones only, minus some. This table has about 230,000 clones, about 80% appearing once. The sequencing input was peripheral blood. The receptors were sampled from a man aged 50 to 59 with active or convalescent COVID-19.

The genes are TRBV6-1 and TRBJ1-3, with D perhaps matching TRBD1 (5 bases). This CDR3 region has 16 residues. The V and J ends lost 2 bases and 0 bases respectively, with 11 bases between them. Germline values: CDR1 MNHNS, CDR2 SASEGT. In nucleotides, the CDR3 is TGTGCCAGCAGTGAATATGGGACTGTCTCTGGAAACACCATATATTTT. It codes for CASSEYGTVSGNTIYF.

This rearrangement joins TRBV7-6 to TRBJ2-2; 11 bases align to TRBD1. V trimming: 5 bases; J trimming: 6 bases; junction bases outside the gene matches: 5. The CDR3 is 15 residues long. Per the germline V gene, CDR1 is SGHVS and CDR2 is FNYEAQ. DNA for the CDR3: TGTGCCAGCAGCCCAGGACAGGGGGCGGCCGGGGAGCTGTTTTTT. Encoded protein: CASSPGQGAAGELFF.

This clone was counted between two and nine times. This sequence joins TRBV6-5 and TRBJ2-5; 13 positions match TRBD2. V lost 6 bases and J lost 5; bases outside the gene matches: 3. The germline gives CDR1 MNHEY, CDR2 SVGAGI. This CDR3 region has 14 residues. DNA for the CDR3: TGTGCCAGCAGAGGACTAGCGGGGGTGGAGACCCAGTACTTC. This gives the protein CASRGLAGVETQYF.

The chain links TRBV5-4 to TRBJ2-3; 7 nucleotides agree with TRBD2. CDR1 is SGHNT and CDR2 is YYREEE in the germline V gene (reference sequence). CDR3 length equals 16 residues. With V trimmed by 0 bases and J by 0 bases, 4 bases remained unmatched. CDR3 in DNA: TGTGCCAGCAGCTTGGCGGTGCGGGGGAGCACAGATACGCAGTATTTT. This gives the protein CASSLAVRGSTDTQYF. The variable domain in full, completed from reference TRBV5-4 and TRBJ2-3, reads ETGVTQSPTHLIKTRGQQVTLRCSSQSGHNTVSWYQQALGQGPQFIFQYYREEENGRGNFPPRFSGLQFPNYSSELNVNALELDDSALYLCASSLAVRGSTDTQYFGPGTRLTVL.

Here the CDR3 reads CASQKGGTTGELFF. In DNA form, the CDR3 reads TGCGCCAGCCAAAAAGGGGGTACGACCGGGGAGCTGTTTTTT. The chain employs TRBV5-1 and TRBJ2-2, with a weak D call TRBD1 (6 bases). This CDR3 has 14 amino acids. Germline V CDR1 and CDR2: SGHRS, YFSETQ. V lost 7 bases to trimming and J lost 5 bases, with 15 bases between them.

V is TRBV6-2 or TRBV6-3 and J is TRBJ2-7; D unclear. Trimming removed 6 bases from V and 3 bases from J, with 6 bases in between. This CDR3 has 11 amino acids. Germline loops: CDR1 MNHEY, CDR2 SVGEGT. The CDR3 nucleotides read TGTGCCAGCAGCAACAACTACGAGCAGTACTTC. Protein: CASSNNYEQYF.

V is TRBV7-9 and J is TRBJ2-1, with 7 bases fitting TRBD2. V trimming: 4 bases; J trimming: 2 bases; junction bases outside the gene matches: 5. Germline V gene lookup returns CDR1 SEHNR and CDR2 FQNEAQ (reference sequence). The CDR3 sequence is 15 residues long. The CDR3 here is CASSSGLVAYNEQFF. The CDR3 coding sequence is TGTGCCAGCAGCTCCGGACTAGTGGCCTACAATGAGCAGTTCTTC.

This clone was observed once. The identical CDR3 is also encoded by other nucleotide sequences in the sample. The rearrangement joins TRBV5-1 to TRBJ1-5; no firm D call. The V gene's germline CDR1 is SGHRS and CDR2 YFSETQ. The CDR3 is 15 residues long. Trimming left V 0 bases short and J 0 bases short, with 7 bases between. CDR3 sequence: CASSLDSYSNQPQHF. The CDR3 nucleotides read TGCGCCAGCAGCTTGGACAGCTATAGCAATCAGCCCCAGCATTTT.

This chain links TRBV30 with TRBJ2-7; 10 nucleotides match TRBD1. In germline, CDR1 is GTSNPN, CDR2 SVGIG (reference sequence). The CDR3 is made up of 15 amino acids. V lost 2 bases, J lost 3 bases, and 7 bases stayed unmatched. This CDR3 is CAWSIGGQGFYEQYF. The CDR3 bases are TGTGCCTGGAGTATCGGGGGACAGGGGTTCTACGAGCAGTACTTC.

The CDR3 here is CASSAGEGEKLFF. CDR3 DNA sequence: TGTGCCAGCAGTGCCGGAGAGGGCGAAAAACTGTTTTTT. The V call is TRBV2, the J call TRBJ1-4; the D is unclear. CDR1 and CDR2 (germline): SNHLY, FYNNEI. Trimming removed 4 bases at V and 8 bases at J, with 11 bases between. The CDR3 runs 13 residues.

This clone was detected once. The chain joins TRBV7-9 to TRBJ2-1; 15 positions agree with TRBD2. The CDR3 has 19 amino acids. After removal of 4 bases from V and 2 bases from J, the junction contained 9 bases not matched to a gene. The germline V gene encodes CDR1 SEHNR and CDR2 FQNEAQ (reference sequence). In nucleotides, the CDR3 is TGTGCCAGCAGCTCCGGACTAGCGGGGGGGAGGAGCCCCTACAATGAGCAGTTCTTC. Its translation is CASSSGLAGGRSPYNEQFF. Based on the CDR3 plus reference TRBV7-9 and TRBJ2-1, the full variable domain is DTGVSQNPRHKITKRGQNVTFRCDPISEHNRLYWYRQTLGQGPEFLTYFQNEAQLEKSRLLSDRFSAERPKGSFSTLEIQRTEQGDSAMYLCASSSGLAGGRSPYNEQFFGPGTRLTVL.

The V gene is TRBV5-4, the J gene TRBJ2-1; 14 bases fit TRBD2. This CDR3 region has 16 residues. CDR1 and CDR2 (germline): SGHNT, YYREEE (reference sequence). Germline trimming cut 3 bases from V and 7 bases from J; bases unmatched to any gene: 6. Here the CDR3 reads CASSSGLAGARNEQFF. DNA for the CDR3: TGTGCCAGCAGCTCGGGACTAGCGGGGGCCCGAAATGAGCAGTTCTTC.

V and J are TRBV5-1 and TRBJ2-3; D is perhaps TRBD1 (5 bases). Trimming removed 5 bases at V and 1 base at J, with 14 bases between. Germline values: CDR1 SGHRS, CDR2 YFSETQ. CDR3 length: 15 residues. In DNA, the CDR3 is TGCGCCAGCAGTTTCCAGGGTAGGGGCACAGATACGCAGTATTTT. It encodes CASSFQGRGTDTQYF.

This clone was seen only once. The chain combines TRBV4-3 with TRBJ2-2; the match to TRBD1 covers 8 bases. CDR3 length: 17 residues. The ends lost 3 bases at V and 1 base at J; junction bases unmatched: 7. CDR1 is LGHNA and CDR2 is YSLEER in the germline V gene. The DNA for the CDR3 is TGCGCCAGCAGCCACCCACCCGGGACAGGGAACACCGGGGAGCTGTTTTTT. It specifies CASSHPPGTGNTGELFF.

V is TRBV29-1 and J is TRBJ2-5, with 14 bases aligning to TRBD2. The CDR3 totals 15 residues. The V gene's germline CDR1 is SQVTM and CDR2 ANQGSEA. The V gene end was trimmed by 1 base and the J gene end by 5 bases; junction bases not matched to a gene: 3. CDR3 coding DNA: TGCAGCGTTGAAGGACTAGCGGGGGGGCCGGAGACCCAGTACTTC. The encoded protein is CSVEGLAGGPETQYF.

This clone occurred once. The chain employs TRBV5-1 and TRBJ1-1, with a possible D match to TRBD1 (5 bases). Deletions cut 7 bases from V and 0 bases from J, with 10 bases between. CDR3 size: 13 residues. Germline CDR1 and CDR2: SGHRS and YFSETQ. The CDR3 DNA follows: TGCGCCAGCGTTGGGGCTCTGAACACTGAAGCTTTCTTT. This encodes CASVGALNTEAFF.

The chain couples TRBV15 to TRBJ2-7, with 8 nucleotides matching TRBD1. CDR1 and CDR2 (germline): LNHNV, YYDKDF (reference sequence). The ends lost 3 bases at V and 6 bases at J; junction bases unmatched: 4. The CDR3 consists of 13 residues. The CDR3 is CATSRDRVLEQYF. For the CDR3, the DNA is TGTGCCACCAGCAGGGACAGGGTCCTCGAGCAGTACTTC.

The V and J genes are TRBV19 and TRBJ1-2; TRBD1 matches at 8 bases. Unmatched junction bases numbered 11, after V lost 2 bases and J lost 6 bases. The CDR3 is made up of 16 amino acids. Germline CDR1 and CDR2: LNHDA and SQIVND (reference sequence). The CDR3 region has the DNA TGTGCCAGTAGTATAATCAGGACAGGGAGGATGGATGGCTACACCTTC. Amino acids: CASSIIRTGRMDGYTF.

The chain joins TRBV5-4 to TRBJ1-1; TRBD1 is a possible D gene (5 bases). The CDR3 runs to 17 residues. Between the trimmed V and J ends, which lost 2 bases and 10 bases, there was a span of 27 bases. Germline values: CDR1 SGHNT, CDR2 YYREEE (reference sequence). In DNA, the CDR3 is TGTGCCAGCAGCTTTCAACAGATTGCAGGGAAAGAGATTGCAGCTTTCTTT. Encoded protein: CASSFQQIAGKEIAAFF.

This clone was seen only a few times. This chain uses TRBV2 with TRBJ2-7; TRBD1 is a possible D gene (6 bases). Germline V gene lookup returns CDR1 SNHLY and CDR2 FYNNEI. The CDR3 consists of 12 residues. Trimming stripped 8 bases from V and 0 bases from J, with 8 bases between. Here the CDR3 DNA reads TGTGCCAGCGGGACAACCTCCTACGAGCAGTACTTC. This gives the protein CASGTTSYEQYF.

This clone was detected a few times. The chain has TRBV19 and TRBJ1-5; D may be TRBD1 (5 bases). Between the trimmed V and J ends, which lost 5 bases and 0 bases, there was a span of 11 bases. CDR1 is LNHDA and CDR2 is SQIVND in the germline V gene (reference sequence). The CDR3 has 15 residues. DNA of the CDR3: TGTGCCAGTAGTTTGGACACCGTTAGCAATCAGCCCCAGCATTTT. It yields the protein CASSLDTVSNQPQHF. Variable domain in full (rest from reference TRBV19 and TRBJ1-5): DGGITQSPKYLFRKEGQNVTLSCEQNLNHDAMYWYRQDPGQGLRLIYYSQIVNDFQKGDIAEGYSVSREKKESFPLTVTSAQKNPTAFYLCASSLDTVSNQPQHFGDGTRLSIL.